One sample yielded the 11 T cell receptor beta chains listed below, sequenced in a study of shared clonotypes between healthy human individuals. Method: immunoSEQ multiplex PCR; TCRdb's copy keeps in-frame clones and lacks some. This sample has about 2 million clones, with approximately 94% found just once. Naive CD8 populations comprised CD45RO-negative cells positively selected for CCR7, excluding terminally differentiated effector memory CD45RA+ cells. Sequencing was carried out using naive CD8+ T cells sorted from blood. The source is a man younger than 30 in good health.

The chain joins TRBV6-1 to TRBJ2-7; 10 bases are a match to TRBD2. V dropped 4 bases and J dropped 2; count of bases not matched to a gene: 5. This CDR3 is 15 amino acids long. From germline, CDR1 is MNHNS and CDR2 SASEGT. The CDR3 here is CASSAGTSAAYEQYF. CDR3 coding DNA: TGTGCCAGCAGTGCCGGGACTAGCGCGGCCTACGAGCAGTACTTC.

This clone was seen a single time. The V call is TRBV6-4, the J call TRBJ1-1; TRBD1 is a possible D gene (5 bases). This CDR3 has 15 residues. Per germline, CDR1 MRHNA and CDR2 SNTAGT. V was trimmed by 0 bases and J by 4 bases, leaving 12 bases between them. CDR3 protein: CASSDSSWGRTEAFF. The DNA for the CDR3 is TGTGCCAGCAGTGACTCTTCTTGGGGACGCACTGAAGCTTTCTTT.

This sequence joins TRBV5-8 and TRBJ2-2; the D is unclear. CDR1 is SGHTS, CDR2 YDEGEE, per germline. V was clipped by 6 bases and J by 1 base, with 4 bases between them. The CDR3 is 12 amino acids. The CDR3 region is CASNGNTGELFF. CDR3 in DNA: TGTGCCAGCAACGGGAACACCGGGGAGCTGTTTTTT.

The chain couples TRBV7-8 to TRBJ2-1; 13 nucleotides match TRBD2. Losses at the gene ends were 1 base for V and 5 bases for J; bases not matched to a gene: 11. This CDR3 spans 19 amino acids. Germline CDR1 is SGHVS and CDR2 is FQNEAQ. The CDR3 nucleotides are TGTGCCAGCAGCTTAGGGGTGTTGGGGACTAGCGGGAACCACAATGAGCAGTTCTTC. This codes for CASSLGVLGTSGNHNEQFF. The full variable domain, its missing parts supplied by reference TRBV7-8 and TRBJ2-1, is GAGVSQSPRYKVAKRGQDVALRCDPISGHVSLFWYQQALGQGPEFLTYFQNEAQLDKSGLPSDRFFAERPEGSVSTLKIQRTQQEDSAVYLCASSLGVLGTSGNHNEQFFGPGTRLTVL.

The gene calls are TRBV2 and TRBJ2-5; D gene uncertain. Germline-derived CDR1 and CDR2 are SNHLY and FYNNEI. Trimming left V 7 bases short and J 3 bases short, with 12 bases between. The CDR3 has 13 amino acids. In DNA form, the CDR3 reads TGTGCCAGCAATCCCGATTTCGAAGAGACCCAGTACTTC. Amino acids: CASNPDFEETQYF.

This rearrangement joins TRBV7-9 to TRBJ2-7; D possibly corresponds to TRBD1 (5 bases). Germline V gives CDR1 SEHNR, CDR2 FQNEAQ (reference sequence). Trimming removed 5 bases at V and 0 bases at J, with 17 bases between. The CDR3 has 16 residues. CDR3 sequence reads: CASSPIVGLLSYEQYF. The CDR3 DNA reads TGTGCCAGCAGCCCTATCGTGGGGCTCCTCTCCTACGAGCAGTACTTC.

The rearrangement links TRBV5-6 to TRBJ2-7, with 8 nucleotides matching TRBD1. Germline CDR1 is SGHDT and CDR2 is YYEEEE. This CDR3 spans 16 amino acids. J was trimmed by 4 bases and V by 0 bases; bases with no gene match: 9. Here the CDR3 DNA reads TGTGCCAGCAGCTTGGGTCAGGGGGCAGTTGAGTACGAGCAGTACTTC. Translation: CASSLGQGAVEYEQYF. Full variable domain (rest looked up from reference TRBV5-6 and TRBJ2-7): DAGVTQSPTHLIKTRGQQVTLRCSPKSGHDTVSWYQQALGQGPQFIFQYYEEEERQRGNFPDRFSGHQFPNYSSELNVNALLLGDSALYLCASSLGQGAVEYEQYFGPGTRLTVT.

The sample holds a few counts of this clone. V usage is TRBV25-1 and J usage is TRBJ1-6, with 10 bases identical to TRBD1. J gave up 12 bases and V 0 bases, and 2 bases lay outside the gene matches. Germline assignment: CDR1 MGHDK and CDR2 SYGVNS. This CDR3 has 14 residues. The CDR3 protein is CASSEYGQGEPLHF. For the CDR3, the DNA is TGTGCCAGCAGTGAATACGGACAGGGGGAACCCCTCCACTTT.

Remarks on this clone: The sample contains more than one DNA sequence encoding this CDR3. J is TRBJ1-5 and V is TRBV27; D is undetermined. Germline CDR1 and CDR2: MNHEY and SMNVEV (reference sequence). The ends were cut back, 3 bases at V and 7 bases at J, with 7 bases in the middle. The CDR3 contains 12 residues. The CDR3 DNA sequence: TGTGCCAGCAGTTTCCTTGGCCAGCCCCAGCATTTT. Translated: CASSFLGQPQHF.

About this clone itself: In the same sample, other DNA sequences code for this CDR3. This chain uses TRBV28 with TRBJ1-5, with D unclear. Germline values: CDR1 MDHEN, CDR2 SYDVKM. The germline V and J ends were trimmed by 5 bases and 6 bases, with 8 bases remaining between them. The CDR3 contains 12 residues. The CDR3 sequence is CASSLSGQPQHF. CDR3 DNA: TGTGCCAGCAGTCTGAGTGGTCAGCCCCAGCATTTT.

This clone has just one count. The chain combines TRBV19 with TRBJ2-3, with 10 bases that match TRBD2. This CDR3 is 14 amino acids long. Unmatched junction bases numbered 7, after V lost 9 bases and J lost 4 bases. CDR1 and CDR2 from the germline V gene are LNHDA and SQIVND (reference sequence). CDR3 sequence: CASAERGGPDTQYF. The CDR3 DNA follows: TGTGCCAGCGCCGAGCGGGGGGGCCCAGATACGCAGTATTTT.